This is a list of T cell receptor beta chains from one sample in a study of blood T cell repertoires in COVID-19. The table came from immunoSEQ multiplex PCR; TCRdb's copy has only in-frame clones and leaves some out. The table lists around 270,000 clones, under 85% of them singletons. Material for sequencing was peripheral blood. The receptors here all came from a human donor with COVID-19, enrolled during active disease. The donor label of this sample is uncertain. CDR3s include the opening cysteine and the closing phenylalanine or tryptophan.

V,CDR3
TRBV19,CASSATGGDYYGYTF
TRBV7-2,CASSLEGQGSYGYTF
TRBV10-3,CAVRGINYGYTF
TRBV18,CASSLSAGSNQPQHF
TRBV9,CASSARTSGRNEQFF
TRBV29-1,CSVEDRGDRGHSNQPQHF
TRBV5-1,CASSSGQGSFFF
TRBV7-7,CASSLGLGQGSHEQFF
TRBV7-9,CASSRGTAEAFF
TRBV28,CASRPGTLRYEQYF
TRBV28,CASSVSGRDTEAFF
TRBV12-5,CASGPRVMNTEAFF
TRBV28,CASSLPGQLTSAFF
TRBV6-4,CASSDLAGGTDTQYF